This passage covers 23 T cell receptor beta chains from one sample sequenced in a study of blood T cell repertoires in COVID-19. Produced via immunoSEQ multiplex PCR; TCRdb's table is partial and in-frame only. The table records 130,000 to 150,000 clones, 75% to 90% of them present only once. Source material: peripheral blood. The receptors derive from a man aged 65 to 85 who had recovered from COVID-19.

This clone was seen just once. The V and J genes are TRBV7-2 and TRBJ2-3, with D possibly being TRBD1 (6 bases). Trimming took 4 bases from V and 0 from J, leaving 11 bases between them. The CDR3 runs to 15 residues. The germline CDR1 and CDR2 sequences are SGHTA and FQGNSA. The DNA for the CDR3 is TGTGCCAGCAGCTCCCGGCAGGGGAGCACAGATACGCAGTATTTT. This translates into CASSSRQGSTDTQYF.

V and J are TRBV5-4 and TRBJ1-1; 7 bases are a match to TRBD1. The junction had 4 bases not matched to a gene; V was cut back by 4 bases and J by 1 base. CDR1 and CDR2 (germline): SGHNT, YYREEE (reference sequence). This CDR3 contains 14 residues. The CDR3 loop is CASSLGGPNTEAFF. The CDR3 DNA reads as TGTGCCAGCAGCCTAGGGGGCCCGAACACTGAAGCTTTCTTT.

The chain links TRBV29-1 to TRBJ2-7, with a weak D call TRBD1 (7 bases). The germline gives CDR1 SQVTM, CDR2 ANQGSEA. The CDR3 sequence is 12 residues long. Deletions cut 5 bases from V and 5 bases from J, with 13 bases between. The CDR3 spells CSVTGEADEQYF. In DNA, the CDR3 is TGCAGCGTTACAGGGGAGGCGGACGAGCAGTACTTC.

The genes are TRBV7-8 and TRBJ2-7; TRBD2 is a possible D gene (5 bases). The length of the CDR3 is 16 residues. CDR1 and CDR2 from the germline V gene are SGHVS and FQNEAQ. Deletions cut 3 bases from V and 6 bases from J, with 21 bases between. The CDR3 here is CASSFHREGSTTEQYF. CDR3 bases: TGTGCCAGCAGCTTCCATCGGGAAGGGTCCACTACCGAGCAGTACTTC.

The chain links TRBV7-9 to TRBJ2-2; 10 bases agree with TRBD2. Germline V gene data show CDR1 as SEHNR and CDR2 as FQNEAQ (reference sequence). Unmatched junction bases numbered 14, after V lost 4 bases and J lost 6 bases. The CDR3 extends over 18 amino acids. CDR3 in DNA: TGTGCCAGCAGCTCACCCGCGTCTAGCGGGAGTCTTGCCGGGGAGCTGTTTTTT. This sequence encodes CASSSPASSGSLAGELFF.

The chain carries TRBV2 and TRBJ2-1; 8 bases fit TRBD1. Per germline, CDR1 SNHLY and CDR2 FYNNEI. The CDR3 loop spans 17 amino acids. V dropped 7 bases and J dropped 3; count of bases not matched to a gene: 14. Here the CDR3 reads CASIPWVGRGHYNEQFF. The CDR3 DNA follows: TGTGCCAGCATACCGTGGGTGGGCAGGGGGCACTACAATGAGCAGTTCTTC.

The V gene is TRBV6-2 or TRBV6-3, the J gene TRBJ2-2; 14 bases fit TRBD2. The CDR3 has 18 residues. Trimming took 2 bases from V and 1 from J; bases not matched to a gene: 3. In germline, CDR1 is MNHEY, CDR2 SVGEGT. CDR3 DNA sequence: TGTGCCAGCAGTTACCCGGGACTAGCGGGAGAGAACACCGGGGAGCTGTTTTTT. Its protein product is CASSYPGLAGENTGELFF.

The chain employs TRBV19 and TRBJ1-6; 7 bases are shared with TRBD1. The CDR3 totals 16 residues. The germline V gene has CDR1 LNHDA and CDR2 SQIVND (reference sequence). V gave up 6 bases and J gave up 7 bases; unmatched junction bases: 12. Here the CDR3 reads CASRRRSGTENSPLHF. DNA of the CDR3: TGTGCCAGTAGACGGAGGTCCGGGACAGAGAATTCACCCCTCCACTTT.

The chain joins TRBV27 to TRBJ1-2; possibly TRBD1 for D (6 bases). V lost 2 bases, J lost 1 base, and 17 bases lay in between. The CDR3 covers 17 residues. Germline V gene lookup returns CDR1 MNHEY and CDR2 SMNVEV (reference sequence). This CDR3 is CASSLVGGTSRNYGYTF. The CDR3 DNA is TGTGCCAGCAGTTTAGTGGGGGGGACATCCCGTAACTATGGCTACACCTTC.

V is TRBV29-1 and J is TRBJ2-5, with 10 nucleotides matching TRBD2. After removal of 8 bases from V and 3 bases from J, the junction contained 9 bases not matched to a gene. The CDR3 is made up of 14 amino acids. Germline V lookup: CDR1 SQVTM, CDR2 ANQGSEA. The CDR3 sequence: CSTVGLAEKETQYF. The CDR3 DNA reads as TGCAGCACCGTCGGACTAGCGGAGAAAGAGACCCAGTACTTC. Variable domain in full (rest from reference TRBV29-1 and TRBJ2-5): SAVISQKPSRDICQRGTSLTIQCQVDSQVTMMFWYRQQPGQSLTLIATANQGSEATYESGFVIDKFPISRPNLTFSTLTVSNMSPEDSSIYLCSTVGLAEKETQYFGPGTRLLVL.

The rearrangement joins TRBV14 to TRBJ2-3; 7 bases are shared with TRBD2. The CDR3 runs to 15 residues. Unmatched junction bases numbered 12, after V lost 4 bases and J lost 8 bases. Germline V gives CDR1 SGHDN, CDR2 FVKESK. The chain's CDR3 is CASSRGGLVIGTQYF. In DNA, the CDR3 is TGTGCCAGCAGCCGAGGAGGACTAGTGATAGGTACGCAGTATTTT.

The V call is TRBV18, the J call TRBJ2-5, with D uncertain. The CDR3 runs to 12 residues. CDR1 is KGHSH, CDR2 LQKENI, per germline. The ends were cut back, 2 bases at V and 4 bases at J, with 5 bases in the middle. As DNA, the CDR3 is TGTGCCAGCTCACCAACGAGAGAGACCCAGTACTTC. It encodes CASSPTRETQYF.

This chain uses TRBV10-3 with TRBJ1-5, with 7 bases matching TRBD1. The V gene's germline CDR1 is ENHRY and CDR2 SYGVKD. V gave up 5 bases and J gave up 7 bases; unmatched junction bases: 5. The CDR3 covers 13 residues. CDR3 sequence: CAISYRGAQPQHF. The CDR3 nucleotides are TGTGCCATCAGTTACAGGGGTGCCCAGCCCCAGCATTTT.

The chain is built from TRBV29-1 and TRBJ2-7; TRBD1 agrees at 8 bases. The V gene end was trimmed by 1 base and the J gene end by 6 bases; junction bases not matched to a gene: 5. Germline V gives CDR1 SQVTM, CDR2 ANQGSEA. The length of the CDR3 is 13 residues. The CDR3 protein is CSVEGAGGGEQYF. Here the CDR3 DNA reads TGCAGCGTTGAAGGCGCAGGGGGCGGCGAGCAGTACTTC.

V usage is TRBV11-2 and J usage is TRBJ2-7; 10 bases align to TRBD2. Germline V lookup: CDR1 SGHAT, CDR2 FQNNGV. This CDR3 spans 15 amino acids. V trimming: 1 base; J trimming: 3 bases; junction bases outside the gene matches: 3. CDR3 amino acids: CASSLVRLAGYEQYF. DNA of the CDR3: TGTGCCAGCAGCTTAGTTCGACTAGCGGGCTACGAGCAGTACTTC.

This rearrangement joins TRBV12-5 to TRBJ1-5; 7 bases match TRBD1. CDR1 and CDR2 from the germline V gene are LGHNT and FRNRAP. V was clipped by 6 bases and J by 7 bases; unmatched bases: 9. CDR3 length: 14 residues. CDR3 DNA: TGTGCTAGTGGCCGACAGGGAGAAAGGCAGCCCCAGCATTTT. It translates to CASGRQGERQPQHF.

The CDR3 bases are TGTGCCAGTAGTCAGGGACAGTTCAATCAGCCCCAGCATTTT. Translating gives CASSQGQFNQPQHF. The genes are TRBV19 and TRBJ1-5, with 7 bases identical to TRBD1. The CDR3 is 14 amino acids. V shed 5 bases and J 3 bases; nucleotides not matched to a gene: 4. The germline gives CDR1 LNHDA, CDR2 SQIVND (reference sequence).

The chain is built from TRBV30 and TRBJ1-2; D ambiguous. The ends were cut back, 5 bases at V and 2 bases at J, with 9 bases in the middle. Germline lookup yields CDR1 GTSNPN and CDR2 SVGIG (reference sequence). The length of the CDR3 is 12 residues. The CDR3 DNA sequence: TGTGCCTGGTTGGGCGGGAACTATGGCTACACCTTC. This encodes CAWLGGNYGYTF. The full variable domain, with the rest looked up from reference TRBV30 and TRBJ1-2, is SQTIHQWPATLVQPVGSPLSLECTVEGTSNPNLYWYRQAAGRGLQLLFYSVGIGQISSEVPQNLSASRPQDRQFILSSKKLLLSDSGFYLCAWLGGNYGYTFGSGTRLTVV.

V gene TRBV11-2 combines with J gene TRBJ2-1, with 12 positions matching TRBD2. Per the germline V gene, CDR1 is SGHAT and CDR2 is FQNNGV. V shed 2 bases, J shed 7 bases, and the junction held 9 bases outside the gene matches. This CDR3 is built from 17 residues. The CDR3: CASSLLILAGGQNEQFF. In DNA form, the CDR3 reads TGTGCCAGCAGCTTACTTATCCTAGCGGGAGGGCAGAATGAGCAGTTCTTC.

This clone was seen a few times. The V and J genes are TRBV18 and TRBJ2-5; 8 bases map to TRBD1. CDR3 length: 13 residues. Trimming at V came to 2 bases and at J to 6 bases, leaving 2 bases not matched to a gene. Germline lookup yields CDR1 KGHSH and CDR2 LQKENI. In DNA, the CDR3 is TGTGCCAGCTCACCAGGGGACAGGAAGACCCAGTACTTC. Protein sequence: CASSPGDRKTQYF.

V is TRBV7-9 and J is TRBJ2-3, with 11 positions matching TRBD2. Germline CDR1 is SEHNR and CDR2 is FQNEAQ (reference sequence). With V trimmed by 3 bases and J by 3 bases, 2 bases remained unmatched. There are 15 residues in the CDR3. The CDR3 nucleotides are TGTGCCAGCAGCTTTCGACTAGCGGGAACAGATACGCAGTATTTT. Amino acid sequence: CASSFRLAGTDTQYF.

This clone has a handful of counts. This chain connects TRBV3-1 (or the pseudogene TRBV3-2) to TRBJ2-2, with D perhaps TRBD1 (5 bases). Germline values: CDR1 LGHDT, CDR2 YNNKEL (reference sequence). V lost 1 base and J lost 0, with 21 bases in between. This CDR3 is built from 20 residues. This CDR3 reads CASSQGPQGPCATNTGELFF. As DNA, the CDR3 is TGTGCCAGCAGCCAAGGGCCCCAGGGCCCTTGTGCGACGAACACCGGGGAGCTGTTTTTT.

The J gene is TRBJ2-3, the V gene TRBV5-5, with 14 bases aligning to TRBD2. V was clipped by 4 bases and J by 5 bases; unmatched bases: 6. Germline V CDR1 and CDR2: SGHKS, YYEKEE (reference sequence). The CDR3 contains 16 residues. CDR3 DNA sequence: TGTGCCAGCAGCAAAGGGACTAGCGGGGGAGGAGATACGCAGTATTTT. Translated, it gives CASSKGTSGGGDTQYF. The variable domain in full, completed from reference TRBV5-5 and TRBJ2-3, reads DAGVTQSPTHLIKTRGQQVTLRCSPISGHKSVSWYQQVLGQGPQFIFQYYEKEERGRGNFPDRFSARQFPNYSSELNVNALLLGDSALYLCASSKGTSGGGDTQYFGPGTRLTVL.